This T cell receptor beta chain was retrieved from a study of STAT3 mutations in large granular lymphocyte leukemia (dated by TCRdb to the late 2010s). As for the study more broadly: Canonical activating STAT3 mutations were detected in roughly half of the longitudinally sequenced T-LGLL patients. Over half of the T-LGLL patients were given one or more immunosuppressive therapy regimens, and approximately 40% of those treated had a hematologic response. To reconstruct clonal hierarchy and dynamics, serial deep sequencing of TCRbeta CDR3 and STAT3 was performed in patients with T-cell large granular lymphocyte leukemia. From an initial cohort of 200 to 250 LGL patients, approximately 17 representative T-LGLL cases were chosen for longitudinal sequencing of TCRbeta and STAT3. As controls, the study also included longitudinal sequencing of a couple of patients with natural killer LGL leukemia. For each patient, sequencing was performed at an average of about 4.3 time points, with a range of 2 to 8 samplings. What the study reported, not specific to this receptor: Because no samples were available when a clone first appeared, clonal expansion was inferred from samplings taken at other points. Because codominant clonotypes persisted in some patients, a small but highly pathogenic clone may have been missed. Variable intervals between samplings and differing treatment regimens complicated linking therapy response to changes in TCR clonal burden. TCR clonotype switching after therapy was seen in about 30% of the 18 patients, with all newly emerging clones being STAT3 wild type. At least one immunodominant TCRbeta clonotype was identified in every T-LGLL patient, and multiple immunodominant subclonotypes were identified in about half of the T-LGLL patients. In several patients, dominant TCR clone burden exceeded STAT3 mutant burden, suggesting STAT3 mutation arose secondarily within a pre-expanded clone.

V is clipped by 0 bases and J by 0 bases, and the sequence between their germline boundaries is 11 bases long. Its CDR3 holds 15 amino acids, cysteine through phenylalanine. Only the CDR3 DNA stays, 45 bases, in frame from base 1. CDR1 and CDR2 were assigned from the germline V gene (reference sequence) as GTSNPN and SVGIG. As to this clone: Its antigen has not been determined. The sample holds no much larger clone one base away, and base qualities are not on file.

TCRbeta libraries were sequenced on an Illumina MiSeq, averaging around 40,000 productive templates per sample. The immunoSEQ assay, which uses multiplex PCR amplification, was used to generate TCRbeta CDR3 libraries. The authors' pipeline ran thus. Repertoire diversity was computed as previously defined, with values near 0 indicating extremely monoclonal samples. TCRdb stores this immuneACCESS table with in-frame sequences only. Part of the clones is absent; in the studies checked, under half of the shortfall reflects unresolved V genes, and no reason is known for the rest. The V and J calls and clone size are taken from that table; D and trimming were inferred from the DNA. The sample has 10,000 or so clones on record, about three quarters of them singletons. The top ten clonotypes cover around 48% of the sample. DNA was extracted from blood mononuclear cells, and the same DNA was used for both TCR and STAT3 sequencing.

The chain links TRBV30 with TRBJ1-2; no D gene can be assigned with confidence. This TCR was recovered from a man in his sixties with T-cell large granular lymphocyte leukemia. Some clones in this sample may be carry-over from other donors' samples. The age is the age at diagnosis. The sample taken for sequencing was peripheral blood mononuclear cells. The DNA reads TGTGCCTGGAGTGTATCTCACAGCCCTAACTATGGCTACACCTTC. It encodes CAWSVSHSPNYGYTF. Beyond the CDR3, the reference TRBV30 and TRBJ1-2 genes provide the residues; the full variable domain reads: SQTIHQWPATLVQPVGSPLSLECTVEGTSNPNLYWYRQAAGRGLQLLFYSVGIGQISSEVPQNLSASRPQDRQFILSSKKLLLSDSGFYLCAWSVSHSPNYGYTFGSGTRLTVV.